This T cell receptor (beta chain) came from a study of follicular helper T cells after annual influenza vaccination. Overall study: Blood was drawn on days 0, 7 and 28 after vaccination.

TCRdb's copy holds only in-frame clones and misses some; the assay was immunoSEQ multiplex PCR. The sample records 2,500 to 4,000 clones, about 81% being singletons. The junction had 6 bases not matched to a gene; V was cut back by 4 bases and J by 3 bases. Germline V lookup: CDR1 SGDLS, CDR2 YYNGEE. This CDR3 region has 14 residues. This clone has only one observation. Documented time point: 2014-2015 season, 7 days after vaccination. The chain is built from TRBV9 and TRBJ1-1, with 7 bases matching TRBD1. The sample here was CXCR5+ CD38- circulating T follicular helper cells from blood, taken 7 days after influenza vaccination. Described subset: circulating Tfh, non-naive CD4+CXCR5+PD-1+ (ICOS+CD38+ or ICOS-CD38-). The receptor's source is an adult who received the influenza vaccine. The CDR3 reads CASSSGTVYTEAFF. The CDR3 region has the DNA TGTGCCAGCAGCTCGGGGACAGTATACACTGAAGCTTTCTTT. The full variable domain, in which reference TRBV9 and TRBJ1-1 provide the parts outside the CDR3, is DSGVTQTPKHLITATGQRVTLRCSPRSGDLSVYWYQQSLDQGLQFLIQYYNGEERAKGNILERFSAQQFPDLHSELNLSSLELGDSALYFCASSSGTVYTEAFFGQGTRLTVV.